The clone carrying this T cell receptor (beta chain) occurred a few times. TCRdb processed the RT-PCR reads anew with MiXCR; each CDR3 protein has one entry. The table includes approximately 720,000 distinct CDR3 sequences, 12% to 15% detected once. The CDR3 length is 17 residues. Germline loops: CDR1 KGHSH, CDR2 LQKENI. V lost 0 bases to trimming and J lost 0 bases, with 12 bases between them. The chain carries TRBV18 and TRBJ2-1, with D possibly matching TRBD1 (5 bases). Sequencing input: memory CD4+ T cells from blood. The sequence was collected from a female donor in good health, serving as a healthy control. The CDR3 DNA is TGTGCCAGCTCACCACCTCAGGGATCTAGCTCCTACAATGAGCAGTTCTTC. As protein: CASSPPQGSSSYNEQFF.